Described below is a single T cell receptor beta chain sequence and its context. This sample was included in a study of T-cell memory formation after mild COVID-19. Each CDR3 protein is one row after TCRdb ran MiXCR on the 5' RACE reads. The sample consists of 300,000 to 400,000 distinct CDR3 sequences, 25% to 30% of them appearing once. The material sequenced was PBMCs or a T cell subset sorted from them (not recorded which). The receptor comes from an adult woman who had mild COVID-19 (a few samples of this study predate the infection). Cell type and time point are not known.

The DNA of the CDR3 is TGTGCCAGCAGCAACCGGGGGAGCTCCTACGAGCAGTACTTC. Protein sequence: CASSNRGSSYEQYF. This rearrangement joins TRBV3-1 to TRBJ2-7; a weak D match, TRBD2 (6 bases). CDR1 is LGHDT, CDR2 YNNKEL, per germline (reference sequence). The ends were cut back, 5 bases at V and 0 bases at J, with 11 bases in the middle. The CDR3 spans 14 residues.